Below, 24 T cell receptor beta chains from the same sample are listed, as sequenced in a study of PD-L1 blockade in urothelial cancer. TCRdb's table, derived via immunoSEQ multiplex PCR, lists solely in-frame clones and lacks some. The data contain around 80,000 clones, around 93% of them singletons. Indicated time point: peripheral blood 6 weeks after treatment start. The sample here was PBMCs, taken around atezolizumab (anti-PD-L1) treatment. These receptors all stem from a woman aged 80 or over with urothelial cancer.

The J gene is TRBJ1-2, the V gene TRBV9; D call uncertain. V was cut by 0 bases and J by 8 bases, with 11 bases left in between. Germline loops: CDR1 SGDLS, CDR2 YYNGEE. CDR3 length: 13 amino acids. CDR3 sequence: CASSVAAGRGYTF. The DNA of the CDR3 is TGTGCCAGCAGCGTAGCGGCAGGTCGAGGCTACACCTTC.

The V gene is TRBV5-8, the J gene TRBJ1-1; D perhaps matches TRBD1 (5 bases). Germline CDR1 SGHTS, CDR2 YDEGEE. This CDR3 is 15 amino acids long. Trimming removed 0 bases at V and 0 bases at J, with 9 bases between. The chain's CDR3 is CASSLGSRVNTEAFF. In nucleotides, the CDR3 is TGTGCCAGCAGCTTGGGAAGCAGGGTGAACACTGAAGCTTTCTTT.

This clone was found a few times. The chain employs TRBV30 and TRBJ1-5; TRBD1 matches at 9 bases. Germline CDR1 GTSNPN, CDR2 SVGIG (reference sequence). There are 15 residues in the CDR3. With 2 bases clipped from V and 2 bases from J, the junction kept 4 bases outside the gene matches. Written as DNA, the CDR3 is TGTGCCTGGAGTCGACGGGACAGGGGCAATCAGCCCCAGCATTTT. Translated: CAWSRRDRGNQPQHF.

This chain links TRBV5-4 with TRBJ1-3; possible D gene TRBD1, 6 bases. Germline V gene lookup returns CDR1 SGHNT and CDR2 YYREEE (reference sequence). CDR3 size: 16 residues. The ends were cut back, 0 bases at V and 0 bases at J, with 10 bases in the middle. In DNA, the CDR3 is TGTGCCAGCAGCTTGGCCGGGGGGCCCTCTGGAAACACCATATATTTT. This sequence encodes CASSLAGGPSGNTIYF. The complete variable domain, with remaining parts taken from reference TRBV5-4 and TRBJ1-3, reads ETGVTQSPTHLIKTRGQQVTLRCSSQSGHNTVSWYQQALGQGPQFIFQYYREEENGRGNFPPRFSGLQFPNYSSELNVNALELDDSALYLCASSLAGGPSGNTIYFGEGSWLTVV.

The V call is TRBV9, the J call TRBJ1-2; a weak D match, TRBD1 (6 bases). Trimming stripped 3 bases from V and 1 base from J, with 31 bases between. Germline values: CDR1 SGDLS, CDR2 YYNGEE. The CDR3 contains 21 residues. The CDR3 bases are TGTGCCAGCAGCGCTCTGGAGGACAGTTCAAGGTGGGCCCTTCGTAACTATGGCTACACCTTC. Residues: CASSALEDSSRWALRNYGYTF.

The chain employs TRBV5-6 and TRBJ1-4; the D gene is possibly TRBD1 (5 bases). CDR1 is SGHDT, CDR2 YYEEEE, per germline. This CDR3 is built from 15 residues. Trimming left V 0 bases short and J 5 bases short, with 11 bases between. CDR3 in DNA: TGTGCCAGCAGCTTGGGGGGCAGCCCGAATGAAAAACTGTTTTTT. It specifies CASSLGGSPNEKLFF.

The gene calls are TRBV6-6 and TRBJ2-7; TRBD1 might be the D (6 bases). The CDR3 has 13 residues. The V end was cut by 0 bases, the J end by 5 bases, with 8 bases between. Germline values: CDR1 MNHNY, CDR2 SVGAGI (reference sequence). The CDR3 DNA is TGTGCCAGCAGTTACTCGGGGGCGGACGAGCAGTACTTC. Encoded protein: CASSYSGADEQYF.

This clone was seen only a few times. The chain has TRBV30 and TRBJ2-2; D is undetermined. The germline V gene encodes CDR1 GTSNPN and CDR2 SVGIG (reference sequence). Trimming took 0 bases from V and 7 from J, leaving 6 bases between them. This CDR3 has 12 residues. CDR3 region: CAWSVLVGELFF. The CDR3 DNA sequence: TGTGCCTGGAGTGTACTTGTCGGGGAGCTGTTTTTT.

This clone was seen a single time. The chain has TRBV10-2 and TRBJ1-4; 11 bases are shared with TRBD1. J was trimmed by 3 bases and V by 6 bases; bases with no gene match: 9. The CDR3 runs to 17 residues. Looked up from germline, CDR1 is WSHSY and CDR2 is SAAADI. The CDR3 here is CASRPSGTGGSNEKLFF. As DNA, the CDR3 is TGCGCCAGCAGACCTTCGGGGACAGGGGGTTCTAATGAAAAACTGTTTTTT.

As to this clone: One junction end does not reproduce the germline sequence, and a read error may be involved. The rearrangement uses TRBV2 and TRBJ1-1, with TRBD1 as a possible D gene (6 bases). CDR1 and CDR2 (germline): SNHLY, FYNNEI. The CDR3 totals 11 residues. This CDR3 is CASSEWGGPVF. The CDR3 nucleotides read TGTGCCAGCAGTGAATGGGGGGGCCCGGTGTTT.

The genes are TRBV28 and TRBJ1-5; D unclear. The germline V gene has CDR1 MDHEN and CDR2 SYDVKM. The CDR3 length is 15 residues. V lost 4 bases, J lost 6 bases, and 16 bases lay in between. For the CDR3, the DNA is TGTGCCAGCAGTTCTCCCGGCAGGTTGGGTCAGCCCCAGCATTTT. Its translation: CASSSPGRLGQPQHF.

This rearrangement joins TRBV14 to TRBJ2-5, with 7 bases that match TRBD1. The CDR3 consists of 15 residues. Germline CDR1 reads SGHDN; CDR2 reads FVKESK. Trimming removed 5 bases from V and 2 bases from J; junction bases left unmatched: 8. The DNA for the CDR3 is TGTGCCAGCAGCTCGAGACAGGGTCGTCAAGAGACCCAGTACTTC. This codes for CASSSRQGRQETQYF.

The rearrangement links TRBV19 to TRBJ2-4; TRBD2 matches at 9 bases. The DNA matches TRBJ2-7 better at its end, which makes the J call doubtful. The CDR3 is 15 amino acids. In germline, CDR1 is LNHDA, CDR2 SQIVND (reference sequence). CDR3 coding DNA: TGTGCCAGTAGTTCTCCCCCGGGCGGGAGGGCCGAGCAGTACTTC. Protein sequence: CASSSPPGGRAEQYF.

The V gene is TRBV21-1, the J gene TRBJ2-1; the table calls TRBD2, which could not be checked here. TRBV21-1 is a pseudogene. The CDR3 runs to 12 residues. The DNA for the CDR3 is TGTGCCAGCAGGGGGAAAGCGGATGAGCAGTTCTTC. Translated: CASRGKADEQFF.

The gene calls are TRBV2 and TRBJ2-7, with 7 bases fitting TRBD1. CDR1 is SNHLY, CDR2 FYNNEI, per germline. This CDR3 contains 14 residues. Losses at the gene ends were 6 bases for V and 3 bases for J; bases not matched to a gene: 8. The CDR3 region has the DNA TGTGCCAGCAGGGAGACAGGGACCGTCTACGAGCAGTACTTC. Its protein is CASRETGTVYEQYF.

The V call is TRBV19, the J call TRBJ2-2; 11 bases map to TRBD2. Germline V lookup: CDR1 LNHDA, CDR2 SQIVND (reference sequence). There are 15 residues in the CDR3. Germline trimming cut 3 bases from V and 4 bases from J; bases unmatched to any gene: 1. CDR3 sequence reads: CASSILAGGTGELFF. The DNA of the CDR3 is TGTGCCAGTAGTATTCTAGCGGGAGGCACCGGGGAGCTGTTTTTT.

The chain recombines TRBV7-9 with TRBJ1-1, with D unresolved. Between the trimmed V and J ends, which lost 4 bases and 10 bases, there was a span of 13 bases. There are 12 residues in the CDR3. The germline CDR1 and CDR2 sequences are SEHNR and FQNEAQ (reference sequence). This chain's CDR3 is CASSSLSEGAFF. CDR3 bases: TGTGCCAGCAGCTCCCTCTCGGAGGGAGCTTTCTTT.

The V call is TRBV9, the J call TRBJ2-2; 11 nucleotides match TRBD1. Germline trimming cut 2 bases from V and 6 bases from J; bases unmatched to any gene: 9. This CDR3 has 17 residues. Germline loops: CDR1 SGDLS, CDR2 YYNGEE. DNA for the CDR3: TGTGCCAGCAGCGTCGGACAGGGGGCTATTCAGGCCGGGGAGCTGTTTTTT. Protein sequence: CASSVGQGAIQAGELFF.

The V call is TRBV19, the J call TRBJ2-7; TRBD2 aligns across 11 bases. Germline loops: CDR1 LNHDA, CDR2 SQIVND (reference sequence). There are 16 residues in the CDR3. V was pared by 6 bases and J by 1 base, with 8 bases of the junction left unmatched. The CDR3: CASRTRSGGDSYEQYF. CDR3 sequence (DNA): TGTGCCAGTAGAACCCGTAGCGGGGGGGATTCCTACGAGCAGTACTTC. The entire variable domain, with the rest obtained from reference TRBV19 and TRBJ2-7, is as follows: DGGITQSPKYLFRKEGQNVTLSCEQNLNHDAMYWYRQDPGQGLRLIYYSQIVNDFQKGDIAEGYSVSREKKESFPLTVTSAQKNPTAFYLCASRTRSGGDSYEQYFGPGTRLTVT.

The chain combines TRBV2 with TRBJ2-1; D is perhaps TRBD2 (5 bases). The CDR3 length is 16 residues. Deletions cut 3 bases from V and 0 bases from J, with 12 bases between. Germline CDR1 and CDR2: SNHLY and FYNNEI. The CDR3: CASSEERKLSYNEQFF. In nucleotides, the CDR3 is TGTGCCAGCAGTGAGGAGCGGAAGCTCTCCTACAATGAGCAGTTCTTC.

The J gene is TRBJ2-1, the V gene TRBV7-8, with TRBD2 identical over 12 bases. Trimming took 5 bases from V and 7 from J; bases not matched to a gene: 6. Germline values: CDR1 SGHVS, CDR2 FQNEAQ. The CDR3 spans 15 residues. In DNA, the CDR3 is TGTGCCAGCAGCACCACTAGCGGGAGGAATAATGAGCAGTTCTTC. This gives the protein CASSTTSGRNNEQFF.

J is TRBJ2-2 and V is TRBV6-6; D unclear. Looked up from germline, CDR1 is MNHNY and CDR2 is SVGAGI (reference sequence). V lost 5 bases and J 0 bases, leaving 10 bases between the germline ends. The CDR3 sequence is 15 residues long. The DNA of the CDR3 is TGTGCCAGCAGTCTCCGACAAGCGAACACCGGGGAGCTGTTTTTT. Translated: CASSLRQANTGELFF.

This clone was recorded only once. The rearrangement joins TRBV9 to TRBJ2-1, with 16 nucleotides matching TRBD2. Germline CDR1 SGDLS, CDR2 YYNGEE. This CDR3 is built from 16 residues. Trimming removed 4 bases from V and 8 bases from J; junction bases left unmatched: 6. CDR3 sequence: CASSPPGLAGGHEQFF. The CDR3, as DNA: TGTGCCAGCAGCCCCCCGGGACTAGCGGGAGGGCATGAGCAGTTCTTC.

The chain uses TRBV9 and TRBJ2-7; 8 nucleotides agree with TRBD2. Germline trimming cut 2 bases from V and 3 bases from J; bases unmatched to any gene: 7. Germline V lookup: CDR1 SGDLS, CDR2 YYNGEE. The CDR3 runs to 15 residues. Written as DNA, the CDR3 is TGTGCCAGCAGCGTTAGCGGGACCCTTAACTACGAGCAGTACTTC. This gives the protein CASSVSGTLNYEQYF. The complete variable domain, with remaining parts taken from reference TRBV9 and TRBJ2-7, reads DSGVTQTPKHLITATGQRVTLRCSPRSGDLSVYWYQQSLDQGLQFLIQYYNGEERAKGNILERFSAQQFPDLHSELNLSSLELGDSALYFCASSVSGTLNYEQYFGPGTRLTVT.